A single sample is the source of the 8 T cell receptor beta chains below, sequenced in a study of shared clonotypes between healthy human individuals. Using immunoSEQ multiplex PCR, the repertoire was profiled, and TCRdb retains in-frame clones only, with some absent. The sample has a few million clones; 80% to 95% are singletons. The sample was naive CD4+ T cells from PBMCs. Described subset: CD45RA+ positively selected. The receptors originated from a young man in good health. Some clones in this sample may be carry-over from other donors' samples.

The CDR3 region is CSVDRAAYEQYF. CDR3 nucleotide sequence: TGCAGCGTTGACAGGGCCGCCTACGAGCAGTACTTC. The J gene is TRBJ2-7, the V gene TRBV29-1; tentatively, D is TRBD1 (5 bases). CDR1 is SQVTM and CDR2 is ANQGSEA in the germline V gene. V dropped 3 bases and J dropped 2 bases, with 8 bases sitting between them. There are 12 residues in the CDR3.

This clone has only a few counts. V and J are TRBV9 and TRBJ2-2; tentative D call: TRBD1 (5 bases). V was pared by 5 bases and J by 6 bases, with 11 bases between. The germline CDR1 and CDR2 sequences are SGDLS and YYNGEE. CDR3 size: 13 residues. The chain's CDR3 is CASSLRVPGELFF. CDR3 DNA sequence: TGTGCCAGCAGTCTCAGGGTTCCCGGGGAGCTGTTTTTT.

CDR3 coding DNA: TGTGCCAGCAGGGGCAGAAATTACAATGAGCAGTTCTTC. Its translation: CASRGRNYNEQFF. The V call is TRBV7-9, the J call TRBJ2-1; D is unclear. Looked up from germline, CDR1 is SEHNR and CDR2 is FQNEAQ (reference sequence). The CDR3 length is 13 residues. V lost 6 bases to trimming and J lost 4 bases, with 10 bases between them.

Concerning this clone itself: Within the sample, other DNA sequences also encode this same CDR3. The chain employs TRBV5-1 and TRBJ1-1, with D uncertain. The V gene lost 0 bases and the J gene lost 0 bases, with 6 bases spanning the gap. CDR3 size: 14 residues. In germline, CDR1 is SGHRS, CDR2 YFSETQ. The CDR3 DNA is TGCGCCAGCAGCTTGGGAGTTATGAACACTGAAGCTTTCTTT. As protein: CASSLGVMNTEAFF.

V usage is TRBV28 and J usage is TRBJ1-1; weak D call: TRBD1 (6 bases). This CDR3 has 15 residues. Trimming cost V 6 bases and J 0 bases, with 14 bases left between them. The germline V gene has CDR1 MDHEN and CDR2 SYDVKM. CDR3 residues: CASSNIQGLNTEAFF. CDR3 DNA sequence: TGTGCCAGCAGCAACATACAGGGTTTGAACACTGAAGCTTTCTTT.

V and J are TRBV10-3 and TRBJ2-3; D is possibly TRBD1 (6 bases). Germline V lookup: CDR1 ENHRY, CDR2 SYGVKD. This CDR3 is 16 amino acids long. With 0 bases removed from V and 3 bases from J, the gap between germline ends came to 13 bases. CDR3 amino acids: CAISESRGWGTDTQYF. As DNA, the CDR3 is TGTGCCATCAGTGAGTCCAGGGGATGGGGTACAGATACGCAGTATTTT.

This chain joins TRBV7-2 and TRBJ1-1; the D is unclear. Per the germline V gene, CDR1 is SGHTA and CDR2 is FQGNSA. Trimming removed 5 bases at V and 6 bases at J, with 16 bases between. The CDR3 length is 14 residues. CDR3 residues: CASSPGTSWAEAFF. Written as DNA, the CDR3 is TGTGCCAGCAGCCCAGGAACGAGTTGGGCTGAAGCTTTCTTT.

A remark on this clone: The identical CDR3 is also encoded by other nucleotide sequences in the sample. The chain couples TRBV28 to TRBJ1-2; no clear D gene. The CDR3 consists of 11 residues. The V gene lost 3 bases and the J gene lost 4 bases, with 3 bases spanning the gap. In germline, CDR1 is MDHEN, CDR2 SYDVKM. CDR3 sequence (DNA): TGTGCCAGCAGTTTTCTCTATGGCTACACCTTC. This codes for CASSFLYGYTF.